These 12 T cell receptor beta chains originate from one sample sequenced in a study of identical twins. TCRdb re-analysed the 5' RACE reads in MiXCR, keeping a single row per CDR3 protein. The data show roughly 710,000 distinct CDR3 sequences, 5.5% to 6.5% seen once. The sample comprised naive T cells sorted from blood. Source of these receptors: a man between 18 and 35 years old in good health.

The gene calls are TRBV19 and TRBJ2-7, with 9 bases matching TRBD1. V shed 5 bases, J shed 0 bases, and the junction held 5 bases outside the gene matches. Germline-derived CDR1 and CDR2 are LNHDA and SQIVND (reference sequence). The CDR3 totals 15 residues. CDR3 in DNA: TGTGCCAGTAGTCCTGGGACAGGGTTCTCCTACGAGCAGTACGTC. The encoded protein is CASSPGTGFSYEQYV.

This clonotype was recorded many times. The CDR3 protein is CASSLNHQETQYF. Written as DNA, the CDR3 is TGTGCCAGCAGTTTAAACCACCAAGAGACCCAGTACTTC. The chain couples TRBV12-3 or TRBV12-4 to TRBJ2-5; D remains ambiguous. The CDR3 covers 13 residues. V was clipped by 2 bases and J by 0 bases, with 4 bases between them.

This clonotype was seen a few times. This chain's CDR3 is CASIPSGRGYNEQFF. The CDR3 coding sequence is TGTGCCAGCATCCCTAGCGGGAGGGGCTACAATGAGCAGTTCTTC. The chain is built from TRBV2 and TRBJ2-1; 12 positions match TRBD2. With V trimmed by 7 bases and J by 3 bases, 4 bases remained unmatched. The CDR3 is 15 residues long. CDR1 and CDR2 (germline): SNHLY, FYNNEI.

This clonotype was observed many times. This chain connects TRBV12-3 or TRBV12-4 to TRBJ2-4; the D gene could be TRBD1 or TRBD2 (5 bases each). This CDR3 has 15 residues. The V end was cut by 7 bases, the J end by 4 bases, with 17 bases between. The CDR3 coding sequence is TGTGCCAGCAACAAATCGGGACCGATAAAAAACATTCAGTACTTC. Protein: CASNKSGPIKNIQYF.

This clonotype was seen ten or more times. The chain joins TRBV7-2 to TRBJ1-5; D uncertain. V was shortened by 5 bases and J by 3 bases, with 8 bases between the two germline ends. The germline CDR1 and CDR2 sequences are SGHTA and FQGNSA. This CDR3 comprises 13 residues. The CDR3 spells CASSQGPNQPQHF. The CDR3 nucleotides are TGTGCCAGCAGCCAAGGGCCCAATCAGCCCCAGCATTTT. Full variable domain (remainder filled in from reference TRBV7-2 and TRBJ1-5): GAGVSQSPSNKVTEKGKDVELRCDPISGHTALYWYRQSLGQGLEFLIYFQGNSAPDKSGLPSDRFSAERTGGSVSTLTIQRTQQEDSAVYLCASSQGPNQPQHFGDGTRLSIL.

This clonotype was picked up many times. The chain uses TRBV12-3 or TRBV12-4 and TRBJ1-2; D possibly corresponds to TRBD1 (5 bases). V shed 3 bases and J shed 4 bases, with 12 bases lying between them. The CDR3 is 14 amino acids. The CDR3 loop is CASSLGQQSYGYTF. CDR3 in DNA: TGTGCCAGCAGTTTGGGGCAGCAGTCCTATGGCTACACCTTC.

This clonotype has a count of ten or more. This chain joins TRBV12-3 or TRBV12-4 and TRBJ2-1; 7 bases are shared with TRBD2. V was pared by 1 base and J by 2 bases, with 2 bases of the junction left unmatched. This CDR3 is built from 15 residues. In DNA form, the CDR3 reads TGTGCCAGCAGTTTAGGGGACTATACCTACAATGAGCAGTTCTTC. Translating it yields CASSLGDYTYNEQFF.

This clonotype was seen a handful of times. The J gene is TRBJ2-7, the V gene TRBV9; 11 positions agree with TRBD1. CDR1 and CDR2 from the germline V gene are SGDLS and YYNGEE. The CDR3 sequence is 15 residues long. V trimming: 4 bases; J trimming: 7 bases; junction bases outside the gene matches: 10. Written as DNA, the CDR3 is TGTGCCAGCAGCCCAATGGGACAGGGGGAGACGGAGCAGTACTTC. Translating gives CASSPMGQGETEQYF. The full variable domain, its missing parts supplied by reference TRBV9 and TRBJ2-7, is DSGVTQTPKHLITATGQRVTLRCSPRSGDLSVYWYQQSLDQGLQFLIQYYNGEERAKGNILERFSAQQFPDLHSELNLSSLELGDSALYFCASSPMGQGETEQYFGPGTRLTVT.

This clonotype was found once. In DNA, the CDR3 is TGTGCCAGCAGTCATGGGACAGGGGACTGGGGCTACACCTTC. It yields the protein CASSHGTGDWGYTF. This chain links TRBV27 with TRBJ1-2; 10 bases fit TRBD1. V lost 5 bases to trimming and J lost 8 bases; unmatched junction nucleotides: 8. This CDR3 comprises 14 residues. The germline V gene has CDR1 MNHEY and CDR2 SMNVEV (reference sequence).

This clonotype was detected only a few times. The CDR3 region has the DNA TGTGCCAGCAGCTTAGTTATCTACGAGCAGTACTTC. It specifies CASSLVIYEQYF. The chain is built from TRBV7-2 and TRBJ2-7; D is undetermined. This CDR3 is 12 amino acids long. Trimming stripped 1 base from V and 3 bases from J, with 4 bases between. The germline V gene has CDR1 SGHTA and CDR2 FQGNSA.

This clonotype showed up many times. As DNA, the CDR3 is TGTGCCAGCAGCCTACACCGTGTCAGGGGAGTTCAAAATTCACCCCTCCACTTT. Encoded protein: CASSLHRVRGVQNSPLHF. The chain has TRBV11-2 and TRBJ1-6; possible D gene TRBD1, 6 bases. CDR1 is SGHAT, CDR2 FQNNGV, per germline. The V end lost 5 bases, the J end lost 7 bases, and 24 bases lay between the germline ends. This CDR3 comprises 18 residues.

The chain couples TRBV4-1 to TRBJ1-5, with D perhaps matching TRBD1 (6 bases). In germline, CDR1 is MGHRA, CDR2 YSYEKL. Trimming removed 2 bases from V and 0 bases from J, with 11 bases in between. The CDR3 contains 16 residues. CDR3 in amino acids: CASSQPMDSSNQPQHF. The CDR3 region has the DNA TGCGCCAGCAGCCAACCCATGGACAGTAGCAATCAGCCCCAGCATTTT.